This T cell receptor (beta chain) was profiled in a study of cytomegalovirus exposure and HLA in healthy donors. About the study: Researchers found that approximately 80% of almost 400 genotyped donors fell within the Caucasian-associated ancestry cluster. Findings of the study overall: Earlier analysis found most TCR beta V segments productive about 90% or about 30% of the time. In vitro checks showed that a few CMV-associated chains really do target CMV antigens.

Amplification used 60 Vbeta primers and 13 Jbeta primers. Sequencing was performed with immunoSEQ multiplex PCR; in TCRdb, only in-frame clones are kept and a portion is missing. The table lists 95,000 to 150,000 clones, approximately 65% of them singletons. In regard to this clone: Its target is not known.

Whereas donors were nominally healthy upon sampling, unrecorded immune exposures were probable. This CDR3 is 13 amino acids long. V lost 2 bases and J lost 8, with 12 bases in between. Looked up from germline, CDR1 is SNHLY and CDR2 is FYNNEI. This sequence was found in a man between 18 and 29 years old in good health and CMV-seronegative. The specimen sequenced was PBMCs. This chain links TRBV2 with TRBJ1-2; TRBD1 is a possible D gene (6 bases). The CDR3 region is CASSELRQAGYTF. The CDR3 nucleotides are TGTGCCAGCAGTGAACTTAGACAGGCGGGCTACACCTTC.